These 14 T cell receptor beta chains were sequenced from one sample in a study of shared clonotypes between healthy human individuals. Assay used: immunoSEQ multiplex PCR; TCRdb lists only in-frame clones, some missing. The sample contains under 1,100,000 clones, around 78% of which appear only once. The sequenced sample consisted of memory CD4+ T cells from PBMCs. The subset: CD45RA-negative fraction. These TCRs come from a man younger than 35 in good health. Some clones in this sample may be carry-over from other donors' samples.

This clone was counted many times. Other nucleotide sequences in the sample specify the same CDR3. The chain joins TRBV9 to TRBJ2-7; D is perhaps TRBD1 or TRBD2 (5 bases each). The CDR3 spans 14 residues. Per the germline V gene, CDR1 is SGDLS and CDR2 is YYNGEE. V dropped 1 base and J dropped 2 bases, with 10 bases sitting between them. The CDR3 protein is CASSVSGTTYEQYF. CDR3 DNA: TGTGCCAGCAGCGTATCGGGGACGACCTACGAGCAGTACTTC.

The chain employs TRBV7-3 and TRBJ2-7, with D unresolved. V dropped 2 bases and J dropped 5 bases, with 10 bases sitting between them. The CDR3 covers 13 residues. CDR1 is SGHTA and CDR2 is FQGTGA in the germline V gene. This CDR3 is CASSLGPKDEQYF. CDR3 DNA: TGTGCCAGCAGCTTAGGGCCGAAAGACGAGCAGTACTTC.

J is TRBJ2-1 and V is TRBV19, with D possibly matching TRBD1 (5 bases). The germline V and J ends were trimmed by 5 bases and 8 bases, with 10 bases remaining between them. The CDR3 loop spans 12 amino acids. The germline CDR1 and CDR2 sequences are LNHDA and SQIVND (reference sequence). The CDR3 DNA sequence: TGTGCCAGTAGTCAGGGAAGGGATGAGCAGTTCTTC. Encoded protein: CASSQGRDEQFF.

The chain uses TRBV18 and TRBJ2-7; possible D gene TRBD1, 5 bases. Trimming took off 4 bases at V and 6 bases at J, with 19 bases between the two ends. Germline values: CDR1 KGHSH, CDR2 LQKENI. The CDR3 totals 15 residues. CDR3 nucleotide sequence: TGTGCCAGCTCACAACTCAGGGTCCGGCATGGCGAGCAGTACTTC. It yields the protein CASSQLRVRHGEQYF.

The chain combines TRBV18 with TRBJ1-2; TRBD1 matches at 10 bases. The V segment lost 6 bases and the J segment 7 bases; nucleotides outside the gene matches: 8. The CDR3 extends over 14 amino acids. Germline loops: CDR1 KGHSH, CDR2 LQKENI. This CDR3 reads CASSPGTGVAGYTF. The CDR3 nucleotides read TGTGCCAGCTCCCCCGGGACAGGGGTGGCTGGCTACACCTTC.

The CDR3 DNA reads as TGTGCCAGCAAACTTTACACTGAAGCTTTCTTT. Its protein product is CASKLYTEAFF. This rearrangement joins TRBV28 to TRBJ1-1, with D hard to call. The CDR3 length is 11 residues. With 7 bases removed from V and 3 bases from J, the gap between germline ends came to 6 bases. Germline loops: CDR1 MDHEN, CDR2 SYDVKM.

The chain couples TRBV28 to TRBJ1-2; D perhaps matches TRBD1 (5 bases). The CDR3 is 12 residues long. The germline V and J ends were trimmed by 7 bases and 3 bases, with 9 bases remaining between them. The V gene's germline CDR1 is MDHEN and CDR2 SYDVKM. CDR3 coding DNA: TGTGCCAGCATAGGGACCGACTATGGCTACACCTTC. Amino acids: CASIGTDYGYTF.

The chain has TRBV5-1 and TRBJ2-2; D ambiguous. V shed 4 bases and J shed 7 bases, with 17 bases lying between them. The CDR3 runs to 15 residues. Germline loops: CDR1 SGHRS, CDR2 YFSETQ. CDR3: CASSPSTSLDGELFF. The CDR3 DNA is TGCGCCAGCAGCCCCTCGACCTCCCTGGACGGGGAGCTGTTTTTT.

The chain joins TRBV5-4 to TRBJ2-1, with 8 bases identical to TRBD2. V lost 1 base, J lost 5 bases, and 2 bases stayed unmatched. The CDR3 spans 14 residues. Germline-derived CDR1 and CDR2 are SGHNT and YYREEE (reference sequence). CDR3 DNA: TGTGCCAGCAGCTTGCAACTAGCGGACAATGAGCAGTTCTTC. This codes for CASSLQLADNEQFF.

This rearrangement joins TRBV27 to TRBJ1-2; tentatively, D is TRBD1 (6 bases). CDR1 and CDR2 from the germline V gene are MNHEY and SMNVEV (reference sequence). The CDR3 loop spans 15 amino acids. V dropped 6 bases and J dropped 7 bases, with 21 bases sitting between them. The CDR3 sequence: CASSSLEGGRAGYTF. The CDR3 bases are TGTGCCAGCAGCTCCTTGGAGGGGGGGCGGGCTGGCTACACCTTC.

This clone was found once. The V gene is TRBV11-2, the J gene TRBJ2-1, with unresolved D. V was clipped by 0 bases and J by 5 bases, with 11 bases between them. Germline V lookup: CDR1 SGHAT, CDR2 FQNNGV. The CDR3 has 15 residues. CDR3: CASSLEARENNEQFF. In DNA form, the CDR3 reads TGTGCCAGCAGCTTAGAGGCTAGAGAGAACAATGAGCAGTTCTTC.

Regarding this clone: This may be a read error, as it is one base from a much larger clone. The gene calls are TRBV7-2 and TRBJ2-3; D is possibly TRBD1 (5 bases). The better agreement between TRBJ1-5 and the DNA end casts doubt on the J call. CDR1 is SGHTA and CDR2 is FQGNSA in the germline V gene. The CDR3 totals 12 residues. CDR3 residues: CASSFGADTQHF. CDR3 sequence (DNA): TGTGCCAGCAGCTTCGGGGCAGATACGCAGCATTTT.

The rearrangement uses TRBV9 and TRBJ2-1, with a possible D match to TRBD2 (7 bases). This CDR3 has 16 amino acids. The germline V and J ends were trimmed by 3 bases and 0 bases, with 13 bases remaining between them. The germline V gene encodes CDR1 SGDLS and CDR2 YYNGEE. CDR3 region: CASSEGGRSSYNEQFF. The CDR3 nucleotides are TGTGCCAGCAGCGAGGGGGGGCGGAGCTCCTACAATGAGCAGTTCTTC.

This clone was observed once. The chain's CDR3 is CASRRTRRMDTQYF. The CDR3 DNA sequence: TGTGCCAGCCGGAGGACTCGCCGAATGGATACGCAGTATTTT. The chain links TRBV28 to TRBJ2-3; D is possibly TRBD2 (5 bases). The CDR3 extends over 14 amino acids. Germline CDR1 is MDHEN and CDR2 is SYDVKM. V was shortened by 8 bases and J by 6 bases, with 18 bases between the two germline ends.